What follows is one T cell receptor beta chain and its context. Its antigen is undetermined. These data originate in a study of T cell repertoires in cytomegalovirus infection. Study at large: HLA-B-restricted CMV epitopes that are well studied were used alongside recently identified HLA-C-restricted ones. Matching HLA type and CMV infection were both indicated by public TCR beta signatures.

One entry per CDR3 protein, called by TCRdb with MiXCR from the reads. The sample consists of fewer than 1,000,000 distinct CDR3 sequences, roughly 30% of them appearing once. General observations from the study: Adding up the frequency of public TCR beta families identified people who carried CMV plus the relevant HLA.

The sequence was collected from a human donor in good health (CMV status not recorded). Some clones in this sample may be carry-over from other donors' samples. The sample here was cultured CD8+ T cells from PBMCs, taken from culture after CMV antigen stimulation.

The CDR3 DNA follows: TGCAGCGTTGAAGATCAGGATAGCGGGGTGCCCAGATCGCAGTATTTT. It translates to CSVEDQDSGVPRSQYF. The V gene is TRBV29-1, the J gene TRBJ2-3, with 8 bases that match TRBD2. The germline gives CDR1 SQVTM, CDR2 ANQGSEA. The ends lost 0 bases at V and 10 bases at J; junction bases unmatched: 15. The CDR3 runs 16 residues.